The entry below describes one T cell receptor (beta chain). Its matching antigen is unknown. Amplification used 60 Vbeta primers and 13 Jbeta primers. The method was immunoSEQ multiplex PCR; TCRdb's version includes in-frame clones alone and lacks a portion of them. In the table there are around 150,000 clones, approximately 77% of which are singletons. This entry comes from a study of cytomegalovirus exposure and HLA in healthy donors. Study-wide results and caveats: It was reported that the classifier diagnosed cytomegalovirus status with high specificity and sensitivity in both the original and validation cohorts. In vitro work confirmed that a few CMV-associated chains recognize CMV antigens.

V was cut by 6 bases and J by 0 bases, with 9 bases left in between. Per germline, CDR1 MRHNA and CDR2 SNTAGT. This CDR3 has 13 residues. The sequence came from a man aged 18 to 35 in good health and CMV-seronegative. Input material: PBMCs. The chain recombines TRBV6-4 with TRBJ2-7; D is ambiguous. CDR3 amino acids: CASRMTFSYEQYF. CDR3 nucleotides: TGTGCCAGCAGGATGACATTCTCCTACGAGCAGTACTTC.